This T cell receptor (beta chain) was retrieved from a study of shared clonotypes between healthy human individuals. Study summary: There were three CD4 naive, three CD4 memory, two CD8 naive and one CD8 memory plates per donor.

From germline, CDR1 is MNHNY and CDR2 SVGAGI (reference sequence). The CDR3 is 15 amino acids. Trimming removed 7 bases from V and 1 base from J, with 13 bases in between. This clone was counted a few times. The antigen is unknown. Broader study findings: Researchers sampled blood only, noting tissue repertoires likely differ.

Profiling relied on immunoSEQ multiplex PCR, and the TCRdb table lists in-frame clones only, not all of them. The data hold 700,000 or so clones, with around 72% observed a single time. Source material: memory CD4+ T cells sorted from blood. Subset given: CD45RA-negative fraction. The source of this sequence is a woman aged 25-40 years in good health. The chain is built from TRBV6-6 and TRBJ2-2; TRBD1 or TRBD2 may be the D gene (5 bases each). Here the CDR3 reads CASTSRGENTGELFF. CDR3 DNA sequence: TGTGCCAGCACTTCAAGAGGGGAGAACACCGGGGAGCTGTTTTTT.